This T cell receptor (beta chain) was found in a study of blood T cell repertoires in COVID-19. Study information: Both acute and convalescent COVID-19 samples were obtained from the United States, Italy and Spain.

Per the authors' pipeline: Reference gene primers were amplified, and this amplification served to estimate nucleated cell counts. Using immunoSEQ multiplex PCR, the repertoire was profiled, and TCRdb retains in-frame clones only, with some absent. V and J calls and clone size are given by that table; D and trimming were obtained from the DNA. The sample holds more than 150,000 clones, 60% to 80% seen once. Individuals aged about 18 to 89 years were recruited from fewer than 25 US areas. Recovered Cohort 3 donors showed two negative PCRs, clearance, or symptom resolution. The sequenced sample consisted of PBMCs or T cells enriched from blood (not recorded which). The receptor was isolated from a woman aged 45 to 65 who had recovered from COVID-19.

The CDR3 here is CASSEQGIDGYTF. The CDR3 DNA follows: TGTGCCAGCAGTGAACAGGGGATAGATGGCTACACCTTC. V is TRBV6-1 and J is TRBJ1-2, with a tentative D call TRBD1 (6 bases). Germline CDR1 reads MNHNS; CDR2 reads SASEGT. V was cut by 2 bases and J by 6 bases, with 10 bases left in between. CDR3 length: 13 residues.